The TCR beta chain described here comes from a study of vaccination and CD4 T cells after COVID-19 (dated 2022 in TCRdb). Regarding the research as a whole: Convalescent patients had a positive SARS-CoV-2 result on nasal swab PCR, and of these patients, fewer than ten had mild disease and one had severe disease. Post-COVID blood samples from convalescent patients were collected a median of around 100 days after diagnosis, with a range of 35 to 161 days. Six males and four females were included in the convalescent cohort, with two Hispanic individuals, seven Caucasians, two Asians and one multiracial person represented. The time from the second vaccine dose to post-vaccine blood sampling had a median of around 72 days and ranged from about 12 to 241 days. Two doses of either the Pfizer-BioNTech BNT162b2 vaccine (n=8) or the Moderna mRNA-1273 vaccine (n=2) were administered to participants. For stimulating the cultures, overlapping spike peptide pools were used, derived from SARS-CoV-2 as well as from the common cold coronaviruses HCoV-NL63, HCoV-OC43 and HCoV-229E. In 10 COVID-19 convalescent patients and several infection-naive healthy vaccine recipients, the spike-specific CD4+ TCR repertoire before mRNA vaccination was compared with the repertoire after mRNA vaccination. As controls, cultures received a CEFX viral epitope pool (the positive control), an HIV-1 Nef peptide pool (the negative control), or no peptide at all.

On the study overall, not on this receptor specifically: Of the vaccine-specific clones found in convalescent patients, nearly all (304 of 307) were mono-reactive for SARS-CoV-2 spike instead of being cross-reactive with common cold coronaviruses. In convalescent patients, a median 86.3% of post-vaccine SARS-CoV-2-reactive clones were detected only after vaccination, suggesting vaccine-specific priming. The number of convalescent patients in the study was relatively small, and the study did not examine early timepoints following natural infection. The median count of SARS-CoV-2-reactive clonotypes went up from approximately 20 after infection to 38 after vaccination, although the change was not significant.

From the germline V gene (reference sequence), CDR1 is SEHNR and CDR2 is FQNEAQ. Its CDR3 holds 13 amino acids, cysteine through phenylalanine. The entry retains the CDR3 DNA only, 39 bases that are in frame from base 1. Unmatched junction bases come to 1, with V trimmed by 5 bases and J by 1 base. Libraries came from PCR. DNA from cultured CD4+ T cells was subjected to TCR sequencing with the Oncomine TCR Beta short-read assay at the Johns Hopkins FTIC core. Genomic DNA was extracted from the cultured CD4+ T cells with the QIAamp micro DNA kit. Oncomine TCR Beta libraries from cultured CD4+ T cells were pooled using unique dual indexes and sequenced on an Illumina iSeq 100. As for how the authors treated the data: Non-productive sequences were removed, and CDR3s not starting with C, not ending with F or W, or shorter than 7 amino acids were discarded. The MANAFEST web application identified antigen-specific clonotypes by comparing peptide-stimulated wells against reference wells and other culture wells. For a clone to be called positive, the clone needed an FDR below 0.05, an odds ratio above 5, and a productive frequency above 0.1% in at least two of three replicate wells. Cross-reactive clonotypes were defined as significantly expanded in both SARS-CoV-2 spike wells and at least one common cold coronavirus spike condition. Levenshtein distances (stringdist) and unrooted phylogenetic trees (ape) in R version 3.6.1 were used to assess CDR3 homology. In TCRdb, the public reads were trimmed at Q25 with fastp and aligned with MiXCR, with productive beta chains retained. When rows share a CDR3 protein, they turn into one entry using the most common DNA and genes. These V and J calls originate from TCRdb's pipeline instead of the authors' own analysis. This sample holds roughly 12,000 distinct CDR3 sequences; roughly 73% were observed only once. The ten biggest clones cover about 9.3% of the sample.

Concerning this clonotype itself: It lacks a known antigen. Per-base qualities were not stored, and no clone one base away is much larger.

Read against the paper, the sample's treatment or condition label means: roughly 10-day PBMC culture with coronavirus spike peptide pools or control peptides (ViraFEST assay). The ViraFEST assay, used in the study, expanded antigen-specific T cells with peptide pools and then identified the expanded clonotypes through TCR sequencing. The convalescent patients' positive SARS-CoV-2 PCR tests fell between March and December 2020, which was before the Alpha, Beta and Delta variants emerged in the United States. Over 1.5 million PBMCs per well were cultured in IMDM with roughly 4.8% human AB serum and 8.5 to 10 IU/ml IL-2, plus 10 ug/ml peptide pools. Half of the culture medium was replaced with fresh IL-2-containing medium on days 3 and 7. After about nine days of culture, CD4+ T cells were isolated by negative selection with the EasySep CD4+ T cell isolation kit. PBMCs were separated from whole blood using Ficoll-Paque Plus gradient centrifugation and then either used fresh or cryopreserved at -140C. Each culture condition was generally run in triplicate wells.

This receptor was obtained from a human donor who had recovered from COVID-19. Sequencing input: CD4+ T cells from blood, cultured in vitro. The chain links TRBV7-9 with TRBJ1-1; 7 central nucleotides agree with TRBD1. The CDR3 amino acid sequence is: CASSRQGNTEAFF. The sequenced DNA: TGTGCCAGCAGCCGACAGGGGAACACTGAAGCTTTCTTT.